This passage covers 16 T cell receptor beta chains from one sample sequenced in a study of CD4 and CD8 cells across lung adenocarcinoma regions (dated by TCRdb to between 2017 and 2018). Library generation was performed with PCR. The sequencer was a HiSeq X Ten. The public reads were reanalyzed by TCRdb: fastp trimming at Q25, MiXCR alignment, in-frame beta chains only. Each record represents a unique CDR3 protein, reported with the most common genes and DNA among its rows. For this sample there are more than 9,500 distinct CDR3 sequences; about 50% appear just once. About 37% of the sample is in the top ten clones. Input material: CD8+ T cells from the margin of a lung tumor. This sample's cell subset or site label indicates: tumor margin region. The receptor set was obtained from a female donor with lung adenocarcinoma. The CD4 and CD8 labels of this study may be unreliable.

This clonotype has more than one count but fewer than ten. The rearrangement links TRBV6-1 to TRBJ2-5, with 10 bases fitting TRBD2. The better agreement between TRBJ2-1 and the DNA end casts doubt on the J call. CDR3 length: 14 residues. CDR1 and CDR2 from the germline V gene are MNHNS and SASEGT. The CDR3 DNA follows: TGTGCCAGCAGTGGGCTAGCGGGAGTACATGAGCAGTTCTTC. It codes for CASSGLAGVHEQFF.

The chain employs TRBV10-3 and TRBJ2-5; D may be TRBD1 or TRBD2 (6 bases each). The CDR3 extends over 14 amino acids. Germline V gene data show CDR1 as ENHRY and CDR2 as SYGVKD. The CDR3 protein is CAGLGGRDQEIQYF. The DNA for the CDR3 is TGTGCGGGGCTGGGGGGCCGTGACCAAGAGATTCAGTACTTC.

V gene TRBV5-1 combines with J gene TRBJ2-7, with D perhaps matching TRBD2 (5 bases). This CDR3 contains 17 residues. V shed 2 bases and J shed 0 bases, with 18 bases lying between them. From germline, CDR1 is SGHRS and CDR2 YFSETQ. DNA for the CDR3: TGCGCCAGCAGCTTTGGCACGCAGCTAGCTACCTCCTACGAGCAGTACTTC. Protein: CASSFGTQLATSYEQYF.

The V call is TRBV10-1, the J call TRBJ2-4; D remains ambiguous. The CDR3 runs to 14 residues. V lost 6 bases and J 13 bases, leaving 22 bases between the germline ends. Germline values: CDR1 WNHNN, CDR2 SYGVQD (reference sequence). In DNA form, the CDR3 reads TGCGCCAGCAGCGAGGTGCGGAGCGAAGGGTTCCAGTACTTC. It encodes CASSEVRSEGFQYF.

The genes are TRBV20-1 and TRBJ2-3; TRBD2 agrees at 9 bases. Germline loops: CDR1 DFQATT, CDR2 SNEGSKA (reference sequence). With V trimmed by 1 base and J by 0 bases, 2 bases remained unmatched. The CDR3 loop spans 15 amino acids. CDR3 nucleotide sequence: TGCAGTGCTAGAGGAGCGGGGGGTAGCACAGATACGCAGTATTTT. It encodes CSARGAGGSTDTQYF.

This chain links TRBV6-1 with TRBJ2-5, with TRBD2 matching 8 bases. V trimming: 8 bases; J trimming: 0 bases; junction bases outside the gene matches: 11. CDR3 length: 16 residues. Germline V lookup: CDR1 MNHNS, CDR2 SASEGT. The CDR3 region is CASGASGRRDQETQYF. CDR3 nucleotide sequence: TGTGCCAGCGGGGCTAGCGGGCGCCGAGACCAAGAGACCCAGTACTTC.

Remarks on this clonotype: An end of the junction differs from the germline gene, which may be a read error. The chain is built from TRBV12-3 or TRBV12-4 and TRBJ2-1, with TRBD2 matching 15 bases. There are 15 residues in the CDR3. CDR3 sequence reads: CASSLGTSGGVQKYF. The CDR3 DNA reads as TGTGCCAGCAGTTTAGGGACTAGCGGGGGGGTACAAAAGTACTTC.

This clonotype was recorded only once. CDR3 nucleotide sequence: TGTGCCACCAGCAGAGATGGGGTCGGGGAGCTGTTTTTT. Translation gives CATSRDGVGELFF. This chain joins TRBV15 and TRBJ2-2, with D uncertain. CDR3 size: 13 residues. Germline CDR1 reads LNHNV; CDR2 reads YYDKDF (reference sequence). Trimming cost V 0 bases and J 7 bases, with 6 bases left between them.

The genes are TRBV4-1 and TRBJ2-3; tentatively, D is TRBD2 (5 bases). The tail of the sequence fits TRBJ2-7 better, so the J call may be wrong. The CDR3 consists of 16 residues. Germline CDR1 MGHRA, CDR2 YSYEKL. CDR3 nucleotides: TGCGCCAGCAGCCCCCCGGGGTTTAGAGCCACAGACACGCAGTACTTC. It codes for CASSPPGFRATDTQYF.

The chain joins TRBV6-1 to TRBJ1-2, with D possibly being TRBD1 (5 bases). V shed 0 bases and J shed 4 bases, with 12 bases lying between them. CDR1 and CDR2 from the germline V gene are MNHNS and SASEGT. The CDR3 contains 15 residues. The CDR3 sequence: CASSEASMGGYGYTF. CDR3 bases: TGTGCCAGCAGTGAAGCTAGTATGGGGGGCTATGGCTACACCTTC.

The V gene is TRBV6-1, the J gene TRBJ2-3, with D perhaps TRBD2 (5 bases). V dropped 5 bases and J dropped 3 bases, with 6 bases sitting between them. This CDR3 has 12 residues. In germline, CDR1 is MNHNS, CDR2 SASEGT. CDR3 in DNA: TGTGCCAGCAGTCCGGGGACAGATACGCAGTATTTT. Its translation: CASSPGTDTQYF.

This clonotype was detected only a few times. The chain is built from TRBV6-1 and TRBJ1-2; D may be TRBD1 (6 bases). Trimming pared 6 bases from V and 8 bases from J, leaving 22 bases between. The CDR3 length is 15 residues. Germline lookup yields CDR1 MNHNS and CDR2 SASEGT. The CDR3 nucleotides are TGTGCCAGCAGAGGACAGCGGGGAGTCATCGGAGGCTACACCTTC. Its translation: CASRGQRGVIGGYTF.

The table lists this clonotype with a few counts. The chain carries TRBV7-2 and TRBJ1-3; D not resolved. The CDR3 covers 15 residues. Per germline, CDR1 SGHTA and CDR2 FQGNSA. Trimming shortened V by 6 bases and J by 1 base, and 13 bases separated the two germline ends. The CDR3 region has the DNA TGTGCCAGCAGTTACAACAGCAATTCTGGAAACACCATATATTTT. It codes for CASSYNSNSGNTIYF.

The rearrangement joins TRBV7-2 to TRBJ2-5; D gene uncertain. In germline, CDR1 is SGHTA, CDR2 FQGNSA. The V end lost 5 bases, the J end lost 7 bases, and 14 bases lay between the germline ends. This CDR3 contains 13 residues. The CDR3: CASSPAAGGTQYF. The CDR3 bases are TGTGCCAGCAGCCCCGCGGCCGGTGGGACCCAGTACTTC.

The chain joins TRBV6-5 to TRBJ2-1; possibly TRBD1 for D (5 bases). The CDR3 has 16 residues. V was trimmed by 4 bases and J by 7 bases, leaving 20 bases between them. The V gene's germline CDR1 is MNHEY and CDR2 SVGAGI. CDR3 sequence: CASSLNHGKGSNEQFF. The CDR3 nucleotides are TGTGCCAGCAGTTTAAATCATGGTAAGGGGTCGAATGAGCAGTTCTTC.

About this clonotype: An end of the junction differs from the germline gene, which may be a read error. This chain connects TRBV10-2 to TRBJ2-3; TRBD2 agrees at 8 bases. CDR1 is WSHSY, CDR2 SAAADI, per germline. The CDR3 contains 15 residues. The CDR3 sequence: CARGDGAGGTDTQYF. CDR3 nucleotides: TGCGCCAGGGGAGATGGGGCGGGGGGCACAGATACGCAGTATTTC.